The TCR beta chain under discussion was sequenced for a study of cytomegalovirus exposure and HLA in healthy donors. Whole-study context: Early release data held about 85 million unique TCRs from HLA-typed donors.

Germline V gene sequence: CDR1 MNHEY, CDR2 SMNVEV (reference sequence). The CDR3 sequence is 15 residues long. V lost 8 bases to trimming and J lost 3 bases; unmatched junction nucleotides: 12. The PCR used 60 Vbeta and 13 Jbeta primers. Assay used: immunoSEQ multiplex PCR; TCRdb lists only in-frame clones, some missing. This sample has about 100,000 clones, with 65% to 75% found just once. Details on this clone: Its cognate antigen is unknown.

Notes on the study in general: Available immune exposure information was restricted to CMV serostatus only. Later on, a genetic analysis was performed. It linked a missense variant in DCLRE1C with V- and J-gene trimming of TCR beta. In an earlier analysis, in about 530 donors, most V segments appeared productive either ~87% or ~30% of the time.

The clonotype comes from a young woman in good health and CMV-seropositive. The rearrangement joins TRBV27 to TRBJ2-5, with 7 nucleotides matching TRBD2. The sequencing input was PBMCs. CDR3 region: CASQSAGEGEETQYF. CDR3 DNA sequence: TGTGCCAGCCAAAGTGCGGGGGAAGGGGAAGAGACCCAGTACTTC.